These T cell receptor beta chains were read from a single sample in a study of CD8 T cells in ankylosing spondylitis. TCRdb reanalysed the 5' RACE reads using MiXCR and keeps one entry per CDR3 protein. In the table there are approximately 140,000 distinct CDR3 sequences, roughly 18% of which are singletons. The sequencing input was blood, either unsorted or a sorted T cell fraction (not recorded which). Receptor source: a male donor with ankylosing spondylitis. Both conserved end residues are trimmed from each CDR3. Fields, in order: V gene, CDR3 protein.

TRBV7-3,ASSGRGATYNEQF
TRBV7-9,ASSTGAASSNQPQH
TRBV29-1,SVEVGVTSGSTDTQY
TRBV10-3,AISGATSGSPYEQY
TRBV2,ASSDRESVYNEQF
TRBV13,ASSSAGEGKNIQY
TRBV12-3/TRBV12-4,ASSATAGFLH
TRBV2,ASSATEAF
TRBV19,ASSRTMIGEQF
TRBV27,ASSPLPRNQPQH
TRBV7-2,ASSFYSGQPQH
TRBV6-1,ASSVFTGGYEQY
TRBV15,ATSREADYEQY
TRBV4-1,ASSHPRGQGDEQY
TRBV2,ASAGRTSYEQY
TRBV7-2,ASSYLTVGYT
TRBV4-1,ASSLRDSRNTIY
TRBV12-3/TRBV12-4,ASSGTDPTQY
TRBV10-2,ASSTTGPNYGYT
TRBV7-2,ASSLAGGTFYEQY
TRBV20-1,SARTSGAYEQY
TRBV5-1,ASSLSGNPLYEQY
TRBV21-1,ATLGQGNGNTEAF
TRBV20-1,SARLPGSKYSPLH
TRBV4-1,ASSVRTGFEQY
TRBV20-1,SARDGRYNEQF
TRBV5-1,ASSQGGASTDTQY
TRBV6-1,ASSPRAGGRTEAF
TRBV7-9,ASSSGKTSPSSYEQY
TRBV6-2/TRBV6-3,ASTIGLAGPVSSYNEQF
TRBV28,ASSPPGRSSYEQY
TRBV29-1,SVRTGDAEQY
TRBV5-1,ASSWTGGASGELF
TRBV4-1,ASSSKISTSYEQY
TRBV27,ASSYSGTSTYNEQF
TRBV27,ASSQRQGSSYEQY
TRBV14,ASSPTRPGELF
TRBV4-2,ASTPRGGANVLT
TRBV7-8,ASSQPALAELAWDNEQF
TRBV28,ASRYYGYT
TRBV27,ASGVSVRSNTGELF
TRBV28,ASSFRGPTGELF
TRBV27,ASSFGTGNTGELF
TRBV4-2,ASSQDLGTASYEQY
TRBV5-6,ASRREADTQY
TRBV2,ASGDIYTGELF
TRBV5-1,ASSHWGVNTEAF